This TCR beta chain was captured by sequencing in a study of blood T cells in healthy people across ages. Points from the study as a whole: Roughly linear declines in TCR beta diversity per million T cells occurred with age. Long-lived and aged donors differed, with more naive CD4+ cells and higher diversity in the long-lived.

CDR1 is SGHTA, CDR2 FQGTGA, per germline. This CDR3 is 14 amino acids long. After removal of 5 bases from V and 11 bases from J, the junction contained 12 bases not matched to a gene. Alongside a J-beta primer mix, a sample-barcoded 5' primer served in a second PCR lasting roughly 6 to 12 cycles. TCRdb analysed the 5' RACE reads with MiXCR anew, one entry per CDR3 protein. The data show some 940,000 distinct CDR3 sequences, 29% seen once. Comment on this clonotype: The target antigen is unknown. A much bigger clone sits one base away, suggesting this may be a read error.

A further study also used this sample, focusing on T cells of mothers and their children. According to that study: It was through the M1S primer of the second PCR that sample barcodes and 2-4 random nucleotides were added.

The sequence derives from a woman aged 40 to 50 in good health. The chain is built from TRBV7-3 and TRBJ2-5; 9 nucleotides agree with TRBD1. What was sequenced was blood. CDR3 region: CASSAGQGNNEQYF. CDR3 in DNA: TGTGCCAGCAGCGCTGGACAGGGGAACAATGAGCAGTACTTC.